This TCR beta chain emerged from a study of CD4 T cells in relation to SARS-CoV-2 and coronaviruses. Before the COVID-19 pandemic, during about 2011-2019, CD4+ T cells were taken from unexposed donors. Isolation of CD4+ T cells took place after roughly nine days in culture. Some clones are missing from TCRdb's copy, which holds only in-frame ones; the method was immunoSEQ multiplex PCR. The table has tens of thousands of clones, 70% to 80% seen once. Of note for this clone: What it binds is unknown.

Trimming removed 2 bases at V and 4 bases at J, with 6 bases between. Germline-derived CDR1 and CDR2 are MNHEY and SVGEGT. The CDR3 covers 12 residues. J is TRBJ2-7 and V is TRBV6-2 or TRBV6-3; D is perhaps TRBD1 (5 bases). The clonotype comes from a human donor in good health. What was sequenced was CD4+ T cells from PBMCs, cultured in vitro. This chain's CDR3 is CASSYQGYEQYF. The CDR3 coding sequence is TGTGCCAGCAGTTACCAGGGATACGAGCAGTACTTC.